The 29 T cell receptor beta chains presented below share a single source sample, sequenced in a study of blood T cells in healthy people across ages. For the second PCR, which ran for about 6 to 11 cycles, a sample-barcoded 5' primer and a J-beta primer mix were used. TCRdb re-called the 5' RACE reads with MiXCR, one entry per CDR3 protein. The table has 650,000 to 800,000 distinct CDR3 sequences, under 45% seen once; the top ten hold around 21%. The sample consisted of blood. Receptors were obtained from a man in his fifties or sixties in good health.

CDR3 sequence (DNA): TGTGCCAGCAAGGCCCCAGGAGCCGAGCAGTTCTTC. Protein product: CASKAPGAEQFF. This sequence joins TRBV2 and TRBJ2-1, with unresolved D. The CDR3 is made up of 12 amino acids. V lost 7 bases and J lost 10, with 14 bases in between. Germline lookup yields CDR1 SNHLY and CDR2 FYNNEI.

This chain uses TRBV19 with TRBJ1-5, with no clear D. Trimming removed 6 bases at V and 6 bases at J, with 12 bases between. The CDR3 spans 13 residues. Germline V gene lookup returns CDR1 LNHDA and CDR2 SQIVND (reference sequence). The CDR3 nucleotides read TGTGCCAGTAGCGCCCGAGGTGGTCAGCCCCAGCATTTT. Translation: CASSARGGQPQHF. Based on the CDR3 plus reference TRBV19 and TRBJ1-5, the full variable domain is DGGITQSPKYLFRKEGQNVTLSCEQNLNHDAMYWYRQDPGQGLRLIYYSQIVNDFQKGDIAEGYSVSREKKESFPLTVTSAQKNPTAFYLCASSARGGQPQHFGDGTRLSIL.

This clonotype came up a few times. The chain joins TRBV14 to TRBJ2-7, with D tentatively TRBD1 or TRBD2 (5 bases each). Germline CDR1 reads SGHDN; CDR2 reads FVKESK. V gave up 1 base and J gave up 3 bases, with 16 bases separating them. This CDR3 has 16 residues. The CDR3 DNA reads as TGTGCCAGCAGCCAAGTTTCTACCCCAGGGAGCTACGAGCAGTACTTC. Translation: CASSQVSTPGSYEQYF.

This clonotype was recorded a few times. V gene TRBV9 combines with J gene TRBJ2-3; D not certain. The germline CDR1 and CDR2 sequences are SGDLS and YYNGEE. There are 12 residues in the CDR3. V lost 3 bases and J 7 bases, leaving 9 bases between the germline ends. For the CDR3, the DNA is TGTGCCAGCAGCGGAGGAGTCCATACGCAGTATTTT. Translated: CASSGGVHTQYF.

This clonotype was detected only a few times. The rearrangement links TRBV7-9 to TRBJ1-2; 7 nucleotides align to TRBD1. The ends lost 5 bases at V and 5 bases at J; junction bases unmatched: 14. The germline gives CDR1 SEHNR, CDR2 FQNEAQ (reference sequence). The CDR3 is 16 residues long. The CDR3 coding sequence is TGTGCCAGCAGCGCAGGGGGGGCGTTGATGTCTTATGGCTACACCTTC. Translation gives CASSAGGALMSYGYTF.

The chain combines TRBV4-3 with TRBJ1-4, with TRBD1 matching over 7 bases. V was pared by 0 bases and J by 5 bases, with 6 bases of the junction left unmatched. Germline V gene lookup returns CDR1 LGHNA and CDR2 YSLEER. This CDR3 region has 16 residues. The CDR3 sequence is CASSQDLGQKNEKLFF. As DNA, the CDR3 is TGCGCCAGCAGCCAAGATTTGGGACAGAAGAATGAAAAACTGTTTTTT.

On this clonotype: This clone may be a read error of a much larger clone one base away. This sequence joins TRBV12-3 or TRBV12-4 and TRBJ2-5, with TRBD2 identical over 7 bases. The CDR3 length is 16 residues. The chain's CDR3 is CAGSLGLAGVQETQYF. The CDR3 bases are TGTGCCGGCAGTTTAGGTCTGGCGGGGGTCCAAGAGACCCAGTACTTC.

The chain is built from TRBV7-9 and TRBJ2-1; D tentatively fits TRBD1 or TRBD2 (5 bases each). The V gene lost 5 bases and the J gene lost 9 bases, with 23 bases spanning the gap. From germline, CDR1 is SEHNR and CDR2 FQNEAQ (reference sequence). CDR3 length: 16 amino acids. The CDR3 region has the DNA TGTGCCAGCAGCGCCTGGGGTCAGGGAGCTCACGGTGAGCAGTTCTTC. Translated, it gives CASSAWGQGAHGEQFF.

J is TRBJ1-2 and V is TRBV30, with unresolved D. Trimming took off 0 bases at V and 4 bases at J, with 12 bases between the two ends. CDR3 size: 14 residues. Germline V lookup: CDR1 GTSNPN, CDR2 SVGIG (reference sequence). The CDR3 here is CAWSVSGNGYGYTF. The CDR3 region has the DNA TGTGCCTGGAGTGTTTCGGGGAATGGCTATGGCTACACCTTC.

The chain combines TRBV29-1 with TRBJ1-2, with D unresolved. Germline CDR1 reads SQVTM; CDR2 reads ANQGSEA. Trimming pared 7 bases from V and 8 bases from J, leaving 14 bases between. The CDR3 loop spans 11 amino acids. The CDR3 coding sequence is TGCAGCGGTTTATTTCACGACGGCTACACCTTC. Amino acids: CSGLFHDGYTF.

This sequence joins TRBV6-5 and TRBJ2-3; 10 bases agree with TRBD1. Trimming removed 0 bases from V and 6 bases from J; junction bases left unmatched: 6. This CDR3 spans 16 amino acids. Germline values: CDR1 MNHEY, CDR2 SVGAGI. The CDR3 bases are TGTGCCAGCAGTTACTCGAGGACAGGGGGTGGGGATACGCAGTATTTT. It yields the protein CASSYSRTGGGDTQYF.

This clonotype was seen only a few times. The chain has TRBV5-1 and TRBJ1-2; tentatively, D is TRBD1 (6 bases). The CDR3 has 16 amino acids. Deletions cut 3 bases from V and 4 bases from J, with 19 bases between. The germline V gene encodes CDR1 SGHRS and CDR2 YFSETQ. The CDR3 reads CASSWTAIKHSYGYTF. Here the CDR3 DNA reads TGCGCCAGCAGCTGGACAGCGATTAAACATTCCTATGGCTACACCTTC.

This clonotype was picked up a small number of times. This chain joins TRBV15 and TRBJ2-1; the D gene is possibly TRBD1 (6 bases). From germline, CDR1 is LNHNV and CDR2 YYDKDF (reference sequence). The V end was cut by 5 bases, the J end by 2 bases, with 13 bases between. This CDR3 region has 15 residues. The CDR3 spells CATSPRSGAYNEQFF. The CDR3 nucleotides are TGTGCCACCAGCCCCCGGTCAGGGGCCTACAATGAGCAGTTCTTC.

V usage is TRBV20-1 and J usage is TRBJ2-7; the match to TRBD1 covers 9 bases. The J call may be wrong; the DNA end is better matched by TRBJ2-5. Germline CDR1 reads DFQATT; CDR2 reads SNEGSKA (reference sequence). The CDR3 covers 16 residues. CDR3 sequence (DNA): TGCAGTGCTAGAGGGCCGACAGGGGGTAGGCACGAGACCCAGTACTTC. Protein sequence: CSARGPTGGRHETQYF.

This clonotype was picked up a small number of times. The J gene is TRBJ2-3, the V gene TRBV5-1, with D perhaps being TRBD1 or TRBD2 (5 bases each). V was cut by 0 bases and J by 4 bases, with 12 bases left in between. The germline V gene has CDR1 SGHRS and CDR2 YFSETQ. CDR3 length: 15 residues. The CDR3 protein is CASSLARQGADTQYF. The DNA for the CDR3 is TGCGCCAGCAGCTTGGCCAGGCAGGGAGCAGATACGCAGTATTTT.

This sequence joins TRBV9 and TRBJ1-1; maybe TRBD1 (5 bases). CDR3 size: 14 residues. Trimming pared 3 bases from V and 1 base from J, leaving 10 bases between. The germline V gene has CDR1 SGDLS and CDR2 YYNGEE. This chain's CDR3 is CASSGFDRNTEAFF. The CDR3 DNA reads TGTGCCAGCAGCGGCTTCGACAGGAACACTGAAGCTTTCTTT.

In the case of this clonotype: One end of the junction varies from germline; a read error may be responsible. The chain has TRBV30 and TRBJ2-7; tentative D call: TRBD2 (5 bases). The CDR3 runs 12 residues. From germline, CDR1 is GTSNPN and CDR2 SVGIG (reference sequence). The CDR3 sequence is CAGSPDSYEQYF. The DNA for the CDR3 is TGTGCCGGGAGTCCTGACTCCTACGAGCAGTACTTC.

This clonotype appeared once. The rearrangement joins TRBV6-6 to TRBJ2-5, with D possibly TRBD1 on 5 matching bases. Germline CDR1 MNHNY, CDR2 SVGAGI (reference sequence). V lost 3 bases, J lost 3 bases, and 11 bases lay in between. The CDR3 is 14 residues long. CDR3 region: CASSYREGEETQYF. The DNA of the CDR3 is TGTGCCAGCAGTTATAGGGAAGGGGAAGAGACCCAGTACTTC.

This clonotype was observed at least ten times. The rearrangement uses TRBV30 and TRBJ2-7; 9 nucleotides agree with TRBD2. Germline loops: CDR1 GTSNPN, CDR2 SVGIG (reference sequence). The CDR3 extends over 13 amino acids. J lost 2 bases, V lost 4 bases, and 3 bases had no gene match. DNA of the CDR3: TGTGCCTGGATCCTAGCGGGGACCTACGAGCAGTACTTC. Protein sequence: CAWILAGTYEQYF.

J is TRBJ2-7 and V is TRBV11-2, with 10 bases identical to TRBD1. The CDR3 runs to 14 residues. The V and J ends lost 4 bases and 4 bases, in that order; junction bases with no gene match: 4. The germline CDR1 and CDR2 sequences are SGHAT and FQNNGV. CDR3 DNA sequence: TGTGCCAGCAGCTCGGGACAGGGGAGGTACGAGCAGTACTTC. This sequence encodes CASSSGQGRYEQYF.

The genes are TRBV7-2 and TRBJ2-1; TRBD2 matches 7 bases. The germline V gene has CDR1 SGHTA and CDR2 FQGNSA. The CDR3 covers 14 residues. V dropped 5 bases and J dropped 7; count of bases not matched to a gene: 8. CDR3 protein: CASSVDGGGNEQFF. CDR3 coding DNA: TGTGCCAGCAGCGTAGATGGGGGAGGGAATGAGCAGTTCTTC.

The chain links TRBV11-2 to TRBJ2-7, with 7 bases that match TRBD2. TRBJ2-5 matches the DNA end more closely, so the J call is doubtful. Per germline, CDR1 SGHAT and CDR2 FQNNGV. The CDR3 spans 13 residues. As DNA, the CDR3 is TGTGCCAGCAGCTCCGGGGGGCAAGAGACCCAGTACTTC. Translation gives CASSSGGQETQYF.

CDR3 coding DNA: TGTGCCAGCAGCCAGGGGGTCGTGCAGTTCTTC. Its protein is CASSQGVVQFF. The rearrangement joins TRBV3-1 to TRBJ2-1; perhaps D is TRBD1 or TRBD2 (5 bases each). Trimming left V 3 bases short and J 12 bases short, with 9 bases between. This CDR3 is built from 11 residues. In germline, CDR1 is LGHDT, CDR2 YNNKEL (reference sequence).

The chain has TRBV5-1 and TRBJ2-5; 10 nucleotides match TRBD2. TRBJ2-7 matches the DNA end more closely, so the J call is doubtful. The CDR3 has 15 residues. The germline V gene has CDR1 SGHRS and CDR2 YFSETQ. The CDR3 loop is CASSPELAGQYEQYF. CDR3 nucleotides: TGCGCCAGCAGCCCGGAACTAGCGGGACAATACGAGCAGTACTTC.

Points on this clonotype: It may be a read error: a sequence one base away is much more abundant. The chain carries TRBV5-1 and TRBJ2-5; maybe TRBD1 (5 bases). Germline CDR1 SGHRS, CDR2 YFSETQ. Trimming stripped 6 bases from V and 1 base from J, with 13 bases between. The CDR3 is 14 amino acids. In nucleotides, the CDR3 is TGCGCCAGCAACCAAGATAGGGGCCAAGAGACCCAGTACTTC. Its translation is CASNQDRGQETQYF. The entire variable domain, with the rest obtained from reference TRBV5-1 and TRBJ2-5, is as follows: KAGVTQTPRYLIKTRGQQVTLSCSPISGHRSVSWYQQTPGQGLQFLFEYFSETQRNKGNFPGRFSGRQFSNSRSEMNVSTLELGDSALYLCASNQDRGQETQYFGPGTRLLVL.

V usage is TRBV27 and J usage is TRBJ1-3; D possibly corresponds to TRBD1 (6 bases). The germline CDR1 and CDR2 sequences are MNHEY and SMNVEV (reference sequence). V shed 10 bases and J shed 6 bases, with 19 bases lying between them. This CDR3 contains 14 residues. This CDR3 reads CATMTGGPENTIYF. DNA for the CDR3: TGTGCCACCATGACGGGGGGCCCGGAAAACACCATATATTTT.

This chain uses TRBV6-6 with TRBJ2-3, with TRBD1 matching over 7 bases. Per germline, CDR1 MNHNY and CDR2 SVGAGI (reference sequence). The CDR3 covers 15 residues. Trimming at V came to 2 bases and at J to 0 bases, leaving 2 bases not matched to a gene. For the CDR3, the DNA is TGTGCCAGCAGTTACGGGACAGCAAGCACAGATACGCAGTATTTT. Protein: CASSYGTASTDTQYF.

This chain uses TRBV6-1 with TRBJ2-1, with 10 bases matching TRBD2. The V and J ends lost 6 bases and 14 bases, in that order; junction bases with no gene match: 10. The germline V gene encodes CDR1 MNHNS and CDR2 SASEGT. CDR3 length: 13 amino acids. The CDR3 reads CASSVEREGREFF. CDR3 nucleotide sequence: TGTGCCAGCAGCGTGGAGCGGGAGGGCCGCGAGTTCTTC.

This chain links TRBV9 with TRBJ1-1, with TRBD1 matching over 9 bases. CDR1 and CDR2 (germline): SGDLS, YYNGEE. With 4 bases clipped from V and 7 bases from J, the junction kept 5 bases outside the gene matches. The CDR3 is 13 amino acids. CDR3 in amino acids: CASSLEDRGEAFF. The CDR3 bases are TGTGCCAGCAGCCTAGAGGACAGGGGTGAAGCTTTCTTT.